Listed below are T cell receptor beta chains from one sample, sequenced in a study of CD8 T cells in Susac syndrome. TCRdb passed the immunoSEQ multiplex PCR reads through MiXCR, listing each CDR3 protein once. The sample contains around 69,000 distinct CDR3 sequences, about 94% of which appear only once. Material: CD8+ T cells from PBMCs. These receptors all come from a human donor with Susac syndrome. The CDR3 runs from the conserved cysteine through the conserved F or W. The order of the fields is J gene, V gene, CDR3 protein.

TRBJ2-1,TRBV5-1,CASSPLASMFNEQFF
TRBJ2-3,TRBV6-6,CASSPGLAGTDTQYF
TRBJ2-3,TRBV19,CASSIKGQMTDTQYF
TRBJ2-7,TRBV18,CASSPSGRTYEQYF
TRBJ2-6,TRBV30,CAWGVVGTGANVLTF
TRBJ1-1,TRBV15,CATSTRDFWGAEAFF
TRBJ2-2,TRBV15,CATSRGRDSSNTGELFF
TRBJ1-5,TRBV10-3,CAISSRGGFDQPQHF
TRBJ2-7,TRBV5-1,CASRGRAYEQYF
TRBJ1-3,TRBV2,CASSGDVRRNTIYF
TRBJ1-6,TRBV5-4,CASSFRGLNSPLHF
TRBJ1-4,TRBV7-6,CASSLLGPTSPNEKLFF
TRBJ1-5,TRBV12-5,CASGPPTGDSNQPQHF
TRBJ1-2,TRBV12-3/TRBV12-4,CASRPGAGGYTF
TRBJ2-3,TRBV23-1,CASSHLIQGGKTDTQYF
TRBJ1-1,TRBV21-1,CASSSEVNRGIRDTEAFF
TRBJ1-5,TRBV21-1,CASSFVQGANQPQHF
TRBJ1-2,TRBV20-1,CSASLWDDRGDGYTF